This TCR beta chain derives from a study of T cells in Graves' hyperthyroidism and ophthalmopathy. Findings of the study overall: Appearing also in blood were most of the thyroid clonotypes expanded above 0.001. Onset of ophthalmopathy came a median approximately 6 months after the model predicted it. Through a model of 13 V-J features, ophthalmopathy was separated from stable hyperthyroidism.

Sampled blood dates from first hyperthyroidism diagnosis, and it precedes any ophthalmopathy symptoms. In this sample, this clonotype turned up many times. The antigen remains unidentified. One end of the junction varies from germline; a read error may be responsible. This CDR3 is 12 amino acids long. Germline V gene sequence: CDR1 DFQATT, CDR2 SNEGSKA (reference sequence). There were TCR beta CDR3 regions amplified from RNA transcripts. The HTBI primer set drove a first-round RT-PCR of the TCR CDR3. MiXCR, run by TCRdb on the multiplex PCR reads, gives a single entry per CDR3 protein. The sample includes about 400,000 distinct CDR3 sequences, 15% to 19% of them seen just once.

Material for sequencing was blood. The TCR was taken from a woman aged 18 to 35 with Graves' hyperthyroidism that later progressed to Graves' ophthalmopathy. The V and J genes are TRBV20-1 and TRBJ2-5, with D unclear. Here the CDR3 DNA reads TGCAGTGCCAGAGCAGGCCAAGAGACCCAGTACTTC. Its translation is CSARAGQETQYF.